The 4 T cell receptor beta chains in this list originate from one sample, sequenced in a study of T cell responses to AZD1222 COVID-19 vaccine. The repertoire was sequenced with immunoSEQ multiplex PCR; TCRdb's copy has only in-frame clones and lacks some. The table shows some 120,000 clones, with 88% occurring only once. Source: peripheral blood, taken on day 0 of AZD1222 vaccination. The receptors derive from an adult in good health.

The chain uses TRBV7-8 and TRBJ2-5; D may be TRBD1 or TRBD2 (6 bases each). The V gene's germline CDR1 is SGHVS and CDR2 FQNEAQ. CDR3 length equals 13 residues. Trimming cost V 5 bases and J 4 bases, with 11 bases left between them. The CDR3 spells CASSPGGGETQYF. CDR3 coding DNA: TGTGCCAGCAGCCCCGGGGGCGGAGAGACCCAGTACTTC.

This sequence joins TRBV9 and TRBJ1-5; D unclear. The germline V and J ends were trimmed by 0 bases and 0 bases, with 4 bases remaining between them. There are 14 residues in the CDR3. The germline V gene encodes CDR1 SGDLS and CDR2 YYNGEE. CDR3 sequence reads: CASSVDGSNQPQHF. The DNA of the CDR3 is TGTGCCAGCAGCGTAGACGGTAGCAATCAGCCCCAGCATTTT.

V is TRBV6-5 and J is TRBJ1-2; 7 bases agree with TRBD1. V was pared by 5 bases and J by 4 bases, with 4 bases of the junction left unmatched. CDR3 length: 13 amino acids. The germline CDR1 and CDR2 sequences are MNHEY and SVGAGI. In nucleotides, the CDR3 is TGTGCCAGCAGTCCGGGACAGACCTATGGCTACACCTTC. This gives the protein CASSPGQTYGYTF.

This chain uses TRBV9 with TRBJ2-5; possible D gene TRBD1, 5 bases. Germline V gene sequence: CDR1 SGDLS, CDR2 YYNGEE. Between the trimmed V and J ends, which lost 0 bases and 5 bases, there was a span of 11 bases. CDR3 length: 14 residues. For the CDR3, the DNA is TGTGCCAGCAGCGTAGAGGGGATTGGGGAGACCCAGTACTTC. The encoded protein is CASSVEGIGETQYF.